This T cell receptor beta chain comes out of a study of blood T cell repertoires in COVID-19. About the research overall: Italy, Spain and the United States were the sources of the convalescent and acute COVID-19 samples. PBMCs, B-cell-depleted T cells, or T cells provided the cDNA or gDNA that made up the material.

Original methodology: Counts of nucleated cells, estimated from reference gene primer amplification, were obtained. The protocol was immunoSEQ multiplex PCR, while the TCRdb copy is restricted to in-frame clones and leaves out a portion. V and J calls and clone size are copied from that table; D and trimming were computed from the DNA. The data contain fewer than 150,000 clones, 70% to 85% of them singletons. This sequence originates from an elderly woman in a cohort sampled during active or convalescent COVID-19. Sequencing was performed on peripheral blood.

The CDR3 DNA sequence: TGTGCCAGCAGCTTAAGCGGGGGGCTTGAGACCCAGTACTTC. This encodes CASSLSGGLETQYF. V is TRBV7-3 and J is TRBJ2-5; 8 positions agree with TRBD2. This CDR3 is 14 amino acids long. V lost 1 base, J lost 5 bases, and 3 bases stayed unmatched. Germline assignment: CDR1 SGHTA and CDR2 FQGTGA.